This T cell receptor (beta chain) was captured in a study of blood T cell repertoires in COVID-19. The CDR3 covers 15 residues. The ends lost 7 bases at V and 4 bases at J; junction bases unmatched: 8. From germline, CDR1 is ENHRY and CDR2 SYGVKD. Profiling relied on immunoSEQ multiplex PCR, and the TCRdb table lists in-frame clones only, not all of them. Among about 400,000 clones listed, around 87% were seen once. The V gene is TRBV10-3, the J gene TRBJ2-3, with TRBD1 identical over 10 bases. Sequenced sample: peripheral blood. The receptor was isolated from a human donor in a cohort sampled during active COVID-19. Here the CDR3 DNA reads TGTGCCATCAAGGGGTTCGGGACAGGGGCAGATACGCAGTATTTT. Residues: CAIKGFGTGADTQYF.